This entry concerns a single T cell receptor beta chain. The data are from a study of blood T cell repertoires in COVID-19. Study summary: Samples of COVID-19 (acute and convalescent) were obtained from the United States, Italy and Spain.

Trimming pared 0 bases from V and 3 bases from J, leaving 3 bases between. Per the germline V gene, CDR1 is SNHLY and CDR2 is FYNNEI. The CDR3 runs to 13 residues. In the original workflow: For nucleated cells, counts were estimated from reference gene primer amplification. Method: immunoSEQ multiplex PCR; TCRdb's copy keeps in-frame clones and lacks some. From that table come the V and J calls and clone size; the DNA was used to work out D and trimming. This sample carries some 260,000 clones, 88% of them seen once, and the ten largest clones take about 0.7%. Sequencing was carried out using peripheral blood. The chain combines TRBV2 with TRBJ2-1; D is unresolved. The TCR sequence derives from a human donor in a cohort sampled during active COVID-19. Here the CDR3 DNA reads TGTGCCAGCAGTGAAGCTATCTACAATGAGCAGTTCTTC. It encodes CASSEAIYNEQFF. Based on the CDR3 plus reference TRBV2 and TRBJ2-1, the full variable domain is EPEVTQTPSHQVTQMGQEVILRCVPISNHLYFYWYRQILGQKVEFLVSFYNNEISEKSEIFDDQFSVERPDGSNFTLKIRSTKLEDSAMYFCASSEAIYNEQFFGPGTRLTVL.